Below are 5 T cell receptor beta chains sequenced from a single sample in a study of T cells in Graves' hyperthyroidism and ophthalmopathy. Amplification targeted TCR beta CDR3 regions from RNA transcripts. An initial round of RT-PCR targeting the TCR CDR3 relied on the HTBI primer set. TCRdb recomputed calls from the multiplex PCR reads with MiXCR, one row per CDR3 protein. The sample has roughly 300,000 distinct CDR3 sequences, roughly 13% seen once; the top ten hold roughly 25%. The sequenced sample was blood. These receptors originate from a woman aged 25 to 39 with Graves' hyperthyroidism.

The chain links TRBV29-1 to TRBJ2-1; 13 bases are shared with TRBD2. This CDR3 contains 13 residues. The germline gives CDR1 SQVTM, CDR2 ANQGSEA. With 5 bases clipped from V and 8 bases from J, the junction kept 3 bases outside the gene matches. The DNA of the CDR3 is TGCAGCGTTAGGACTAGCGGGAGTGATGAGCAGTTCTTC. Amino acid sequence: CSVRTSGSDEQFF.

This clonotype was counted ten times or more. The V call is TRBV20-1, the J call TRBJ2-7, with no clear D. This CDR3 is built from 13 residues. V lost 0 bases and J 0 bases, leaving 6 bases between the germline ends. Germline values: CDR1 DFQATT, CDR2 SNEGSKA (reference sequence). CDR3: CSARDRNSYEQYF. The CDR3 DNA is TGCAGTGCTAGAGATCGTAACTCCTACGAGCAGTACTTC.

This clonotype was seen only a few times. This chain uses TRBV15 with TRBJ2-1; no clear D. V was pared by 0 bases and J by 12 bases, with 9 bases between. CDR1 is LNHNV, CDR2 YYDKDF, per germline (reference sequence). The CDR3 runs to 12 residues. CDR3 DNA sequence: TGTGCCACCAGCAGAGATGGCCCTCGGCAGTTCTTC. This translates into CATSRDGPRQFF.

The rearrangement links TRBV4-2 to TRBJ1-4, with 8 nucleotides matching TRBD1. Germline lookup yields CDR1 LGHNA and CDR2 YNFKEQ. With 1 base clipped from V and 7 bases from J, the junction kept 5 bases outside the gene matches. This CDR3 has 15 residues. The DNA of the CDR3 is TGTGCCAGCAGCCAAGTCCACAGGGGGGTTGAAAAACTGTTTTTT. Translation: CASSQVHRGVEKLFF.

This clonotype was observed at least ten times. The CDR3 bases are TGTGCCAGTAGTGTTAGCTCCGGGAGGGCCCCCGGGGAGCTGTTTTTT. This gives the protein CASSVSSGRAPGELFF. This chain joins TRBV19 and TRBJ2-2, with 8 bases identical to TRBD2. The CDR3 consists of 16 residues. Germline V gene sequence: CDR1 LNHDA, CDR2 SQIVND (reference sequence). V dropped 5 bases and J dropped 6; count of bases not matched to a gene: 11. Using reference TRBV19 and TRBJ2-2 for the parts outside the CDR3, the full variable domain is DGGITQSPKYLFRKEGQNVTLSCEQNLNHDAMYWYRQDPGQGLRLIYYSQIVNDFQKGDIAEGYSVSREKKESFPLTVTSAQKNPTAFYLCASSVSSGRAPGELFFGEGSRLTVL.